The T cell receptor beta chain described here comes from a study of CD8 T cells in ankylosing spondylitis. Study outcomes and limitations: Made up of several highly homologous variants, a TCR beta motif appeared characteristic of ankylosing spondylitis blood. Reports of some motif variants in reactive arthritis synovial fluid and blood predate this one. Disease-linked clones had a CD8+ phenotype and relatively low frequency in peripheral blood.

In the case of this clonotype: Its antigen is as yet unknown. A junction end diverges from the germline sequence, so it may reflect a read error.

The CDR3 has 18 amino acids. The germline V gene encodes CDR1 MNHNS and CDR2 SASEGT. TCRdb fed the 5' RACE reads into MiXCR, producing one record per CDR3 protein. The table has hundreds of thousands of distinct CDR3 sequences, approximately 22% seen once. Material: blood, either unsorted or a sorted T cell fraction (not recorded which). J is TRBJ2-1 and V is TRBV6-1; the D gene is possibly TRBD1 (5 bases). This sequence was found in a male donor with ankylosing spondylitis or in good health (not recorded which). In DNA, the CDR3 is TGTGCCATCAGTGAAGCCACGGTAGGGGTGGCAGCCGAAAATGAGCAGTTCTTC. This sequence encodes CAISEATVGVAAENEQFF.